This passage covers 3 T cell receptor beta chains from one sample sequenced in a study of T cells in localized non-small cell lung cancer (dated by TCRdb to the early 2020s). Library prep was done by the immunoSEQ multiplex PCR assay. Drawn from immuneACCESS, this table holds only the in-frame rearrangements with V and J called that TCRdb kept. Clones are partly lost; checked studies trace under half to an unresolved V gene and leave the rest unexplained. The sample profile shows about 48,000 clones; 60% to 85% of them were found once. The ten most abundant clones make up around 16% of the sample. The sequencing here drew on peripheral blood, taken before any cancer treatment. These receptors came from a man aged 35 to 70 with stage I squamous cell lung carcinoma.

The rearrangement links TRBV11-3 to TRBJ2-3; TRBD1 agrees at 7 bases. The CDR3 covers 15 residues. Per the germline V gene, CDR1 is SGHNT and CDR2 is YENEEA. V lost 5 bases, J lost 4 bases, and 9 bases stayed unmatched. The CDR3 DNA reads TGTGCCAGCAGCACCTCCGGGACAGCGGCAGATACGCAGTATTTT. It codes for CASSTSGTAADTQYF.

The chain is built from TRBV7-8 and TRBJ2-7; 8 bases map to TRBD2. The CDR3 totals 15 residues. V shed 5 bases, J shed 2 bases, and the junction held 8 bases outside the gene matches. The germline gives CDR1 SGHVS, CDR2 FQNEAQ. CDR3 in amino acids: CASSTRDGGAYEQYF. In DNA, the CDR3 is TGTGCCAGCAGCACCCGAGACGGGGGGGCCTACGAGCAGTACTTC. The full variable domain, rest sourced from reference TRBV7-8 and TRBJ2-7, is GAGVSQSPRYKVAKRGQDVALRCDPISGHVSLFWYQQALGQGPEFLTYFQNEAQLDKSGLPSDRFFAERPEGSVSTLKIQRTQQEDSAVYLCASSTRDGGAYEQYFGPGTRLTVT.

The genes are TRBV11-2 and TRBJ2-1; 14 nucleotides match TRBD2. The V gene end was trimmed by 7 bases and the J gene end by 0 bases; junction bases not matched to a gene: 11. Germline assignment: CDR1 SGHAT and CDR2 FQNNGV. CDR3 size: 19 residues. The CDR3 region has the DNA TGTGCCAGCAATGTTCGGACTAGCGGGGGGCATACCTCCTACAATGAGCAGTTCTTC. It is translated as CASNVRTSGGHTSYNEQFF.